This TCR beta chain was recorded in a study of identifying expanded T cells in peripheral blood. Study results and limitations: Technical replicates showed 0.9 to 1.5 changed clones; about 2 weeks roughly 15; four weeks 19.

Trimming left V 5 bases short and J 2 bases short, with 10 bases between. The germline CDR1 and CDR2 sequences are SGHRS and YFSETQ. The CDR3 runs to 13 residues. Healthy donors had no documented immune events, such as infections, while sampled. The repertoire was sequenced with immunoSEQ multiplex PCR; TCRdb's copy has only in-frame clones and lacks some. The repertoire has 70,000 to 100,000 clones, more than 75% of them found once; the top ten carry roughly 5.5%. A remark on this clone: Antigen specificity is unknown.

The V call is TRBV5-1, the J call TRBJ1-1, with a possible D match to TRBD1 (5 bases). Sequencing was carried out using blood. The sequence was obtained from a person aged 18 to 75 in good health. The CDR3 coding sequence is TGCGCCAGCAGACCGGGGGAAAACACTGAAGCTTTCTTT. It yields the protein CASRPGENTEAFF.